These T cell receptor beta chains were read from a single sample in a study of blood T cell repertoires in COVID-19. Sequencing used immunoSEQ multiplex PCR; TCRdb keeps in-frame clones, though not all of them. The data contain about 81,000 clones, approximately 88% of them seen just once; the ten biggest clones take up about 6.7%. The sample was peripheral blood. The receptors shown here come from a man aged 65 to 85 with acute or convalescent COVID-19. Each CDR3 is given with its conserved first and last residue. Rows may omit the clone size; those that give it use once, few, many or a size class.

clone_size,j_call,v_call,cdr3_aa
NA,TRBJ1-2,TRBV19,CASNPSLPRIAGEAPNYGYTF
NA,TRBJ1-5,TRBV11-2,CASSLDVAGNQPQHF
NA,TRBJ2-2,TRBV10-3,CAISAGTENTGELFF
NA,TRBJ1-2,TRBV6-5,CASSYTGGPGYTF
NA,TRBJ2-7,TRBV6-5,CASSLALWTYEQYF
NA,TRBJ1-5,TRBV11-2,CASSPGQGNQPQHF
NA,TRBJ2-3,TRBV4-3,CASSQDPQAGSSDTQYF
NA,TRBJ1-1,TRBV11-2,CASSLVGGSTEAFF
NA,TRBJ1-6,TRBV12-3/TRBV12-4,CASRGTDNSPLHF
NA,TRBJ2-7,TRBV6-6,CASSLSGIVYEQYF
NA,TRBJ2-1,TRBV3-1/TRBV3-2,CASSQASGYNEQFF
NA,TRBJ2-6,TRBV7-2,CASTFGASGANVLTF
NA,TRBJ2-3,TRBV5-1,CASSLSLDRSTDTQYF
NA,TRBJ1-5,TRBV19,CASRPTGTVNQPQHF
NA,TRBJ1-1,TRBV7-9,CASSPVPGVEAFF
few,TRBJ2-7,TRBV28,CASGPHLGRAYEQYF
NA,TRBJ2-3,TRBV19,CASSIRFLAGGKDTQYF
NA,TRBJ1-6,TRBV4-3,CASSKRYILINSPLHF
NA,TRBJ2-4,TRBV28,CASSPQGLLAKNIQYF
NA,TRBJ2-2,TRBV27,CASSYGLAFPGELFF
NA,TRBJ2-1,TRBV10-1,CASSESGKGFNEQFF
NA,TRBJ2-1,TRBV6-5,CASTPPGTGYNEQFF
NA,TRBJ1-6,TRBV18,CASSPNRALDSPLHF
NA,TRBJ1-2,TRBV5-4,CASTPGGRGSNCGYTF
once,TRBJ1-2,TRBV9,CASSVGDGTGIYGYTF
NA,TRBJ2-7,TRBV7-2,CASRIGTENYEQYF
NA,TRBJ2-7,TRBV18,CASSPKVAVAKEQYF
NA,TRBJ2-1,TRBV6-6,CASRWGGTQEMNEQFF
NA,TRBJ1-2,TRBV5-6,CASSPGQTYGYTF
NA,TRBJ1-1,TRBV18,CASSTQIDTEAFF
NA,TRBJ1-1,TRBV3-1/TRBV3-2,CASSQDGGLGTEAFF
once,TRBJ2-1,TRBV29-1,CSGGGAGQNEQFF
NA,TRBJ1-6,TRBV5-1,CASSLAGTGYSPLHF
NA,TRBJ1-2,TRBV18,CASSPATEVGYGYTF
NA,TRBJ2-1,TRBV2,CASSGRERLNEQFF
once,TRBJ2-5,TRBV2,CASRIGLADQETQYF
few,TRBJ1-5,TRBV24-1,CATSDPGTGNQPQHF
NA,TRBJ2-1,TRBV28,CASSFPSRGYDNEQFF
NA,TRBJ2-3,TRBV11-2,CASSLGRRRTDTQYF
NA,TRBJ2-3,TRBV15,CATSRDRLAVTQYF
NA,TRBJ2-5,TRBV5-4,CASSLVGVEGKTQYF
NA,TRBJ2-5,TRBV9,CASSAGPGAQETQYF
NA,TRBJ2-2,TRBV27,CASSLWGDTGELFF
NA,TRBJ2-4,TRBV5-1,CATRGGLQAKNIQYF
NA,TRBJ1-2,TRBV6-5,CASSYSPGELGRGYTF
NA,TRBJ2-2,TRBV28,CASMAAGVTGELFF
NA,TRBJ1-1,TRBV7-2,CASSYLQGAYTEAFF
NA,TRBJ1-5,TRBV4-3,CASSQYLEQPQHF
few,TRBJ2-7,TRBV2,CASSEGPGQNSYEQYF
NA,TRBJ1-4,TRBV6-6,CASSNAGLSNEKLFF